Following are 16 T cell receptor beta chains from one sample sequenced in a study of T cell repertoires in cytomegalovirus infection. Via MiXCR, TCRdb re-called the reads, giving one row per CDR3 protein. The repertoire holds about a million distinct CDR3 sequences, roughly 30% seen once, with over 13% in the top ten. For these TCRs, the target antigens are not known. Source: cultured CD8+ T cells from PBMCs, taken from culture after CMV antigen stimulation. Receptors were obtained from a human donor in good health (CMV status not recorded). Some clones in this sample may be carry-over from other donors' samples.

The chain has TRBV10-3 and TRBJ2-3, with unresolved D. The germline V gene encodes CDR1 ENHRY and CDR2 SYGVKD. The CDR3 covers 12 residues. Trimming took 6 bases from V and 4 from J, leaving 8 bases between them. The CDR3 here is CAIRVSADTQYF. CDR3 bases: TGTGCCATCAGGGTCTCGGCAGATACGCAGTATTTT.

The chain uses TRBV6-5 and TRBJ2-2; 11 positions agree with TRBD1. The CDR3 consists of 16 residues. Germline-derived CDR1 and CDR2 are MNHEY and SVGAGI. Trimming took 4 bases from V and 5 from J; bases not matched to a gene: 6. CDR3 protein: CASSWGDRGKTGELFF. The CDR3 coding sequence is TGTGCCAGCAGTTGGGGGGACAGGGGGAAGACCGGGGAGCTGTTTTTT.

This chain links TRBV19 with TRBJ2-5; TRBD2 might be the D (5 bases). Germline CDR1 and CDR2: LNHDA and SQIVND (reference sequence). With 4 bases removed from V and 0 bases from J, the gap between germline ends came to 6 bases. The CDR3 covers 13 residues. CDR3 DNA: TGTGCCAGTAGTAAGGACTACCAAGAGACCCAGTACTTC. Translated: CASSKDYQETQYF. Supplemented by reference TRBV19 and TRBJ2-5, the full variable domain reads DGGITQSPKYLFRKEGQNVTLSCEQNLNHDAMYWYRQDPGQGLRLIYYSQIVNDFQKGDIAEGYSVSREKKESFPLTVTSAQKNPTAFYLCASSKDYQETQYFGPGTRLLVL.

This clonotype was picked up many times. The chain uses TRBV7-9 and TRBJ1-4; perhaps TRBD1 as D (6 bases). The CDR3 sequence is 15 residues long. Trimming stripped 5 bases from V and 10 bases from J, with 20 bases between. Germline V lookup: CDR1 SEHNR, CDR2 FQNEAQ (reference sequence). CDR3 in amino acids: CASSAQRTEHTKLFF. The CDR3 DNA sequence: TGTGCCAGCAGCGCCCAGAGGACAGAGCATACAAAACTGTTTTTT. Variable domain in full (rest from reference TRBV7-9 and TRBJ1-4): DTGVSQNPRHKITKRGQNVTFRCDPISEHNRLYWYRQTLGQGPEFLTYFQNEAQLEKSRLLSDRFSAERPKGSFSTLEIQRTEQGDSAMYLCASSAQRTEHTKLFFGSGTQLSVL.

This clonotype was counted only a few times. This chain joins TRBV4-2 and TRBJ2-3; D not resolved. The V gene lost 1 base and the J gene lost 0 bases, with 8 bases spanning the gap. The CDR3 contains 15 residues. The germline CDR1 and CDR2 sequences are LGHNA and YNFKEQ. The CDR3 sequence is CASSQVWLSTDTQYF. CDR3 sequence (DNA): TGTGCCAGCAGCCAAGTTTGGTTAAGCACAGATACGCAGTATTTT.

J is TRBJ1-2 and V is TRBV20-1; a weak D match, TRBD1 (6 bases). In germline, CDR1 is DFQATT, CDR2 SNEGSKA (reference sequence). This CDR3 spans 13 amino acids. Trimming removed 6 bases at V and 11 bases at J, with 22 bases between. Here the CDR3 reads CSADLEGGWGYTF. In nucleotides, the CDR3 is TGCAGTGCCGACCTAGAGGGGGGGTGGGGATACACCTTC.

In this sample, this clonotype turned up a few times. V gene TRBV2 combines with J gene TRBJ2-3; D might be TRBD2 (6 bases). CDR1 and CDR2 (germline): SNHLY, FYNNEI. The V gene lost 3 bases and the J gene lost 0 bases, with 13 bases spanning the gap. This CDR3 spans 16 amino acids. Here the CDR3 reads CASSDTGRPSTDTQYF. Here the CDR3 DNA reads TGTGCCAGCAGTGATACCGGGAGACCTAGCACAGATACGCAGTATTTT. The full variable domain, in which reference TRBV2 and TRBJ2-3 provide the parts outside the CDR3, is EPEVTQTPSHQVTQMGQEVILRCVPISNHLYFYWYRQILGQKVEFLVSFYNNEISEKSEIFDDQFSVERPDGSNFTLKIRSTKLEDSAMYFCASSDTGRPSTDTQYFGPGTRLTVL.

The chain couples TRBV28 to TRBJ1-5; no definite D call. Trimming removed 5 bases at V and 3 bases at J, with 11 bases between. Germline CDR1 reads MDHEN; CDR2 reads SYDVKM. This CDR3 is built from 14 residues. The CDR3 region has the DNA TGTGCCAGCAGTCAAGGTGAAGTCAATCAGCCCCAGCATTTT. Its protein product is CASSQGEVNQPQHF.

This clonotype was observed a few times. V gene TRBV12-5 combines with J gene TRBJ1-5; D may be TRBD1 (6 bases). From germline, CDR1 is LGHNT and CDR2 FRNRAP. V dropped 6 bases and J dropped 7 bases, with 13 bases sitting between them. The CDR3 is made up of 13 amino acids. The chain's CDR3 is CASGDSMVQPQHF. DNA of the CDR3: TGTGCTAGTGGGGACAGTATGGTACAGCCCCAGCATTTT.

The table lists this clonotype with a few counts. The V call is TRBV7-9, the J call TRBJ2-7; TRBD1 might be the D (6 bases). This CDR3 region has 16 residues. V was clipped by 5 bases and J by 2 bases, with 19 bases between them. Germline CDR1 SEHNR, CDR2 FQNEAQ (reference sequence). The CDR3 bases are TGTGCCAGCAGCCCCACCCCCGGACAGACAGCCTACGAGCAGTACTTC. This translates into CASSPTPGQTAYEQYF.

This chain links TRBV20-1 with TRBJ2-1; D not certain. The CDR3 totals 14 residues. With 3 bases removed from V and 1 base from J, the gap between germline ends came to 10 bases. The germline V gene has CDR1 DFQATT and CDR2 SNEGSKA (reference sequence). The CDR3 DNA follows: TGCAGTGCTAGGGAGCCCTCGTCCTACAATGAGCAGTTCTTC. Protein: CSAREPSSYNEQFF.

This clonotype was found a few times. The J gene is TRBJ2-3, the V gene TRBV19; TRBD1 agrees at 10 bases. Germline V CDR1 and CDR2: LNHDA, SQIVND (reference sequence). The V segment lost 5 bases and the J segment 6 bases; nucleotides outside the gene matches: 11. The CDR3 spans 16 residues. The CDR3: CASSLAWTGGWDTQYF. The CDR3 DNA reads TGTGCCAGTAGTCTCGCTTGGACAGGGGGATGGGATACGCAGTATTTT. Full variable domain (outside the CDR3, taken from reference TRBV19 and TRBJ2-3): DGGITQSPKYLFRKEGQNVTLSCEQNLNHDAMYWYRQDPGQGLRLIYYSQIVNDFQKGDIAEGYSVSREKKESFPLTVTSAQKNPTAFYLCASSLAWTGGWDTQYFGPGTRLTVL.

V is TRBV19 and J is TRBJ2-1, with 13 bases lining up with TRBD2. Losses at the gene ends were 5 bases for V and 1 base for J; bases not matched to a gene: 5. Germline assignment: CDR1 LNHDA and CDR2 SQIVND (reference sequence). The CDR3 sequence is 17 residues long. The CDR3 loop reads CASSSTSGGDSYNEQFF. DNA of the CDR3: TGTGCCAGTAGTTCTACTAGCGGGGGGGATTCCTACAATGAGCAGTTCTTC.

Ten or more counts support this clonotype. This chain joins TRBV12-3 or TRBV12-4 and TRBJ1-6; maybe TRBD1 (5 bases). CDR3 size: 18 residues. The V end lost 2 bases, the J end lost 7 bases, and 21 bases lay between the germline ends. CDR3 amino acids: CASSLNPPSQGLNSPLHF. DNA for the CDR3: TGTGCCAGCAGTTTAAACCCCCCCAGTCAGGGTTTGAATTCACCCCTCCACTTT.

This sequence joins TRBV11-2 and TRBJ2-7, with 9 positions matching TRBD1. Germline V gives CDR1 SGHAT, CDR2 FQNNGV. Germline trimming cut 2 bases from V and 2 bases from J; bases unmatched to any gene: 4. The CDR3 contains 15 residues. This chain's CDR3 is CASSLWTGDPYEQYV. CDR3 in DNA: TGTGCCAGCAGCTTATGGACAGGGGACCCCTACGAGCAGTACGTC.

In its sample, this clonotype was seen a few times. The J gene is TRBJ1-5, the V gene TRBV7-9; 10 bases match TRBD1. From germline, CDR1 is SEHNR and CDR2 FQNEAQ (reference sequence). The CDR3 spans 14 residues. V shed 4 bases, J shed 8 bases, and the junction held 5 bases outside the gene matches. CDR3 in amino acids: CASSWDRGGKPQHF. The CDR3 DNA is TGTGCCAGCAGCTGGGACAGGGGTGGTAAGCCCCAGCATTTT.